This entry lists 7 T cell receptor beta chains sequenced from one sample in a study of neoadjuvant anti-PD-1 for oral cavity cancer. This table comes from immunoSEQ multiplex PCR, and its TCRdb copy is limited to in-frame clones, with some not included. The table records some 71,000 clones, around 83% of them present only once. Sequenced material: PBMCs, taken before nivolumab (anti-PD-1) treatment. Every receptor here comes from a person aged 40-85 years with oral cavity squamous cell carcinoma.

A few counts support this clone. The rearrangement joins TRBV27 to TRBJ2-1; TRBD2 matches at 10 bases. The CDR3 covers 17 residues. The junction had 8 bases not matched to a gene; V was cut back by 2 bases and J by 4 bases. CDR1 and CDR2 (germline): MNHEY, SMNVEV (reference sequence). CDR3 sequence reads: CASSLGQASGSYNEQFF. The DNA of the CDR3 is TGTGCCAGCAGTTTAGGACAGGCTAGCGGGAGTTACAATGAGCAGTTCTTC.

This chain connects TRBV20-1 to TRBJ1-1; D is undetermined. This CDR3 spans 10 amino acids. V lost 6 bases, J lost 2 bases, and 4 bases lay in between. Germline-derived CDR1 and CDR2 are DFQATT and SNEGSKA (reference sequence). For the CDR3, the DNA is TGCAGTGCCCTAAACACTGAAGCTTTCTTT. Its protein is CSALNTEAFF.

The CDR3 DNA is TGCGCCAGCAGCTGGACAGGAGATCCTGGTCCCCTCCACTTT. It specifies CASSWTGDPGPLHF. V and J are TRBV5-1 and TRBJ1-6, with 7 bases lining up with TRBD1. The CDR3 contains 14 residues. V gave up 3 bases and J gave up 13 bases; unmatched junction bases: 10. Germline values: CDR1 SGHRS, CDR2 YFSETQ. Looking up the rest from reference TRBV5-1 and TRBJ1-6 gives the full variable domain: KAGVTQTPRYLIKTRGQQVTLSCSPISGHRSVSWYQQTPGQGLQFLFEYFSETQRNKGNFPGRFSGRQFSNSRSEMNVSTLELGDSALYLCASSWTGDPGPLHFGNGTRLTVT.

The gene calls are TRBV5-1 and TRBJ1-1; D unclear. V dropped 4 bases and J dropped 1 base, with 14 bases sitting between them. Germline values: CDR1 SGHRS, CDR2 YFSETQ. The CDR3 loop spans 15 amino acids. CDR3 nucleotide sequence: TGCGCCAGCAGCCCACGGGTTTCGCAGAACACTGAAGCTTTCTTT. It specifies CASSPRVSQNTEAFF.

This clone was detected a few times. The CDR3 loop is CASSPRGATDTQYF. CDR3 DNA sequence: TGTGCCAGCAGTCCGAGGGGGGCCACAGATACGCAGTATTTT. This chain joins TRBV6-4 and TRBJ2-3; D might be TRBD1 or TRBD2, each matching 6 bases. This CDR3 is built from 14 residues. Germline V gene data show CDR1 as MRHNA and CDR2 as SNTAGT. The V and J ends lost 5 bases and 2 bases respectively, with 11 bases between them.

V is TRBV21-1 and J is TRBJ1-2; TRBD1, the table's D call, lacks a check against the DNA. TRBV21-1 is annotated as a pseudogene. The CDR3 sequence is 14 residues long. CDR3 coding DNA: TGTGCCAGCAGCAAGACAGCCTCTAACTATGGCTACACCTTC. It specifies CASSKTASNYGYTF.

This clone was counted only a few times. V usage is TRBV6-5 and J usage is TRBJ1-2; tentatively, D is TRBD1 (5 bases). Germline assignment: CDR1 MNHEY and CDR2 SVGAGI. The V end lost 8 bases, the J end lost 3 bases, and 7 bases lay between the germline ends. The CDR3 is 11 amino acids. Written as DNA, the CDR3 is TGTGCCAGCGGGGGGTACTATGGCTACACCTTC. Its protein is CASGGYYGYTF.